Listed below are T cell receptor beta chains from one sample, sequenced in a study of neurological immune-mediated disorders. TCRdb re-called the 5' RACE reads through MiXCR, storing one row per CDR3 protein. This sample has about 74,000 distinct CDR3 sequences; approximately 5.2% occur once, and the top ten carry 7.4%. Sequenced material: PBMCs. The receptors stem from a man younger than 30 with multiple sclerosis. Both conserved end residues are part of each CDR3. The D gene is left open where the match is weak.

d_gene	v_gene	j_gene	CDR3aa
TRBD2	TRBV7-2	TRBJ2-3	CASSFLAGSTDTQYF
.	TRBV5-6	TRBJ2-2	CASSLGFQRVTGELFF
.	TRBV20-1	TRBJ2-7	CSARGQGLYEQYF
.	TRBV2	TRBJ2-1	CASKSGLSGSNEQFF
.	TRBV29-1	TRBJ1-4	CSVVLATNEKLFF
.	TRBV29-1	TRBJ2-1	CSAPGQTRHEQFF
TRBD1	TRBV20-1	TRBJ1-2	CSATEGQGYGYTF
TRBD1	TRBV15	TRBJ1-2	CATSRDRGRAYGYTF
TRBD1	TRBV5-6	TRBJ1-4	CASSSRDRGEKLFF
.	TRBV11-2	TRBJ2-4	CASSLLVGRGIQYF
.	TRBV18	TRBJ2-7	CASSWDSFSYEQYF
.	TRBV7-8	TRBJ2-7	CASSGFREQYF
.	TRBV20-1	TRBJ1-2	CSAPDSGYGYTF
.	TRBV20-1	TRBJ2-3	CSARGHRGSTDTQYF
TRBD2	TRBV5-1	TRBJ2-7	CASSFGTSGNHEQYF
.	TRBV29-1	TRBJ2-2	CSVEGQRSYTGELFF
.	TRBV9	TRBJ1-6	CASRADNSPLNF
.	TRBV15	TRBJ2-5	CATSRDSKREYF
.	TRBV5-1	TRBJ2-3	CASSRSGTGGDTQYF
.	TRBV20-1	TRBJ2-3	CSALGLGRIRTDTQYF
TRBD1	TRBV5-1	TRBJ2-7	CASSLLFDRGIITAYEQYF
TRBD1	TRBV20-1	TRBJ2-1	CSAPLTGAYNEQFF
.	TRBV20-1	TRBJ2-1	CSAPVGGTEQFF
TRBD2	TRBV3-1	TRBJ2-1	CASSLNRLAGDPWDEQFF
TRBD1	TRBV5-6	TRBJ1-1	CASSGTGGNTEAFF
.	TRBV10-2	TRBJ1-1	CASSRAGNTEAFF
.	TRBV2	TRBJ2-1	CASSGDLSSYNEQFF
.	TRBV10-3	TRBJ1-5	CAIRPDKIGQPQNF
.	TRBV6-5	TRBJ1-2	CASSEGRYGYTF
.	TRBV27	TRBJ1-4	CASSLSAGLGEKLFF
.	TRBV20-1	TRBJ1-1	CSAPRGGGGGTEAFF
TRBD1	TRBV6-5	TRBJ2-7	CASRLYRGPSYEQYF
TRBD1	TRBV7-6	TRBJ2-7	CASQGQGSYEQYF
TRBD2	TRBV7-2	TRBJ2-3	CASSLVGLAGDTQYF
.	TRBV7-9	TRBJ2-7	CASSPAGTYEQYF
.	TRBV10-3	TRBJ1-2	CAISEGQKINYGYTF
.	TRBV9	TRBJ2-4	CASSDGGAAKKIQYF
.	TRBV11-1	TRBJ2-7	CASSPRLPQDEQYF
.	TRBV20-1	TRBJ2-3	CSARASTDTQYF
.	TRBV5-6	TRBJ2-6	CASSLEGMAGANVLTF
.	TRBV14	TRBJ2-5	CASSRLGHAPQETQYF